A selection of T cell receptor beta chains follows, all from one sample in a study of blood T cell repertoires in COVID-19. Some clones are missing from TCRdb's copy, which holds only in-frame ones; the method was immunoSEQ multiplex PCR. The sample holds roughly 340,000 clones, around 91% seen once. Sequencing input: peripheral blood. Receptor source: a woman younger than 30 who had recovered from COVID-19. Both conserved end residues are part of each CDR3. The order of the fields is D gene, clone size, J gene, V gene, CDR3 protein, CDR3 DNA. The D gene is left open where the match is weak. Clone size, where shown, is once, few, many, or a class for clones that have expanded.

d_gene: NA; abundance: NA; j_gene: TRBJ1-1; v_gene: TRBV12-3/TRBV12-4; CDR3aa: CASRIGAGTEAFF; CDR3nt: TGTGCCAGCAGGATTGGGGCAGGGACTGAAGCTTTCTTT
d_gene: TRBD1; abundance: NA; j_gene: TRBJ1-2; v_gene: TRBV3-1/TRBV3-2; CDR3aa: CASSEDRVGYTF; CDR3nt: TGTGCCAGCAGCGAGGACAGGGTTGGCTACACCTTC
d_gene: NA; abundance: NA; j_gene: TRBJ1-1; v_gene: TRBV4-1; CDR3aa: CASSQGGTTLTEAFF; CDR3nt: TGCGCCAGCAGCCAAGGAGGAACGACTTTGACTGAAGCTTTCTTT
d_gene: NA; abundance: NA; j_gene: TRBJ1-5; v_gene: TRBV6-6; CDR3aa: CASSYWTENNQPQHF; CDR3nt: TGTGCCAGCAGTTACTGGACAGAGAACAATCAGCCCCAGCATTTT
d_gene: TRBD1; abundance: NA; j_gene: TRBJ1-2; v_gene: TRBV24-1; CDR3aa: CATSESRTGVSTNYGYTF; CDR3nt: TGTGCCACCAGTGAGTCTAGAACAGGGGTAAGTACAAACTATGGCTACACCTTC
d_gene: TRBD2; abundance: NA; j_gene: TRBJ2-3; v_gene: TRBV24-1; CDR3aa: CATSRTSWGTDTQYF; CDR3nt: TGTGCCACCAGCCGGACTAGTTGGGGAACAGATACGCAGTATTTT
d_gene: NA; abundance: NA; j_gene: TRBJ2-3; v_gene: TRBV29-1; CDR3aa: CSVEDGGRFGTDTQYF; CDR3nt: TGCAGCGTTGAAGATGGGGGCAGGTTCGGCACAGATACGCAGTATTTT
d_gene: TRBD2; abundance: once; j_gene: TRBJ2-1; v_gene: TRBV19; CDR3aa: CASGTSVYNEQFF; CDR3nt: TGTGCCAGTGGGACTAGCGTATACAATGAGCAGTTCTTC
d_gene: TRBD2; abundance: NA; j_gene: TRBJ2-3; v_gene: TRBV7-8; CDR3aa: CATSLAGYSTDTQYF; CDR3nt: TGTGCCACAAGTCTAGCGGGCTATAGCACAGATACGCAGTATTTT
d_gene: TRBD2; abundance: NA; j_gene: TRBJ2-1; v_gene: TRBV7-6; CDR3aa: CASSLLAGGGDYNEQFF; CDR3nt: TGTGCCAGCAGCTTACTAGCGGGAGGAGGTGACTACAATGAGCAGTTCTTC
d_gene: NA; abundance: NA; j_gene: TRBJ1-2; v_gene: TRBV29-1; CDR3aa: CSVEEVRRGRGYTF; CDR3nt: TGCAGCGTTGAAGAGGTCCGCAGGGGTCGAGGCTACACCTTC
d_gene: NA; abundance: NA; j_gene: TRBJ2-5; v_gene: TRBV14; CDR3aa: CASSPAGARGTQYF; CDR3nt: TGTGCCAGCAGCCCAGCTGGTGCCCGGGGGACCCAGTACTTC
d_gene: NA; abundance: NA; j_gene: TRBJ1-6; v_gene: TRBV4-3; CDR3aa: CASSRSQGSPLHF; CDR3nt: TGCGCCAGCAGCCGGTCGCAGGGTTCACCCCTCCACTTT
d_gene: TRBD1; abundance: NA; j_gene: TRBJ1-1; v_gene: TRBV12-5; CDR3aa: CASGLWQGAKVFSTEAFF; CDR3nt: TGTGCTAGTGGTTTGTGGCAGGGGGCGAAGGTGTTCTCCACTGAAGCTTTCTTT
d_gene: NA; abundance: once; j_gene: TRBJ1-2; v_gene: TRBV5-6; CDR3aa: CASSLIQGTRAYTF; CDR3nt: TGTGCCAGCAGCTTGATCCAGGGAACACGAGCCTACACCTTC
d_gene: NA; abundance: NA; j_gene: TRBJ1-6; v_gene: TRBV18; CDR3aa: CASSLSGEKSPLHF; CDR3nt: TGTGCCAGCTCCCTATCAGGGGAGAAATCACCCCTCCACTTT
d_gene: NA; abundance: once; j_gene: TRBJ1-5; v_gene: TRBV24-1; CDR3aa: CATSDPSGLNQPQHF; CDR3nt: TGTGCCACCAGTGATCCCTCGGGACTTAATCAGCCCCAGCATTTT
d_gene: NA; abundance: NA; j_gene: TRBJ2-1; v_gene: TRBV27; CDR3aa: CASSPGTPHNEQFF; CDR3nt: TGTGCCAGCAGTCCCGGGACTCCCCACAATGAGCAGTTCTTC
d_gene: NA; abundance: NA; j_gene: TRBJ1-1; v_gene: TRBV29-1; CDR3aa: CSVTGTFFSTEAFF; CDR3nt: TGCAGCGTCACAGGTACCTTTTTTTCGACTGAAGCTTTCTTT
d_gene: NA; abundance: NA; j_gene: TRBJ2-5; v_gene: TRBV12-3/TRBV12-4; CDR3aa: CASSPSPRAQYF; CDR3nt: TGTGCCAGCAGCCCCTCCCCTCGGGCCCAGTACTTC
d_gene: NA; abundance: once; j_gene: TRBJ1-2; v_gene: TRBV27; CDR3aa: CASSLARTNYGYTF; CDR3nt: TGTGCCAGCAGTTTAGCCAGGACAAACTATGGCTACACCTTC
d_gene: NA; abundance: NA; j_gene: TRBJ1-1; v_gene: TRBV5-1; CDR3aa: CASSQRAGGVNTEAFF; CDR3nt: TGCGCCAGCAGCCAGCGCGCCGGGGGGGTGAACACTGAAGCTTTCTTT
d_gene: TRBD1; abundance: NA; j_gene: TRBJ2-1; v_gene: TRBV5-4; CDR3aa: CASSMDRGPHNEQFF; CDR3nt: TGTGCCAGCAGCATGGACAGGGGGCCTCACAATGAGCAGTTCTTC
d_gene: NA; abundance: NA; j_gene: TRBJ2-1; v_gene: TRBV19; CDR3aa: CATSQGGGSYNEQFF; CDR3nt: TGTGCCACCTCCCAGGGAGGGGGCTCCTACAATGAGCAGTTCTTC
d_gene: TRBD1; abundance: NA; j_gene: TRBJ2-3; v_gene: TRBV27; CDR3aa: CASRWDSRTDTQYF; CDR3nt: TGTGCCAGCAGATGGGACAGCCGCACAGATACGCAGTATTTT
d_gene: NA; abundance: NA; j_gene: TRBJ1-5; v_gene: TRBV7-2; CDR3aa: CASSLVPNPSQPQHF; CDR3nt: TGTGCCAGCAGCTTAGTCCCCAACCCTAGTCAGCCCCAGCATTTT
d_gene: TRBD1; abundance: NA; j_gene: TRBJ2-2; v_gene: TRBV19; CDR3aa: CASKIGQGGAGELFF; CDR3nt: TGTGCCAGTAAAATCGGACAGGGTGGGGCCGGGGAGCTGTTTTTT
d_gene: TRBD1; abundance: NA; j_gene: TRBJ1-1; v_gene: TRBV4-1; CDR3aa: CASSQDLGTGFFTEAFF; CDR3nt: TGCGCCAGCAGCCAAGACCTCGGGACAGGGTTCTTCACTGAAGCTTTCTTT
d_gene: NA; abundance: NA; j_gene: TRBJ1-5; v_gene: TRBV5-6; CDR3aa: CASSSGAYNQPQHF; CDR3nt: TGTGCCAGCAGCTCAGGGGCCTACAATCAGCCCCAGCATTTT
d_gene: NA; abundance: NA; j_gene: TRBJ1-1; v_gene: TRBV6-2/TRBV6-3; CDR3aa: CASSYTHRQLMNTEAFF; CDR3nt: TGTGCCAGCAGTTACACACACCGACAGCTCATGAACACTGAAGCTTTCTTT
d_gene: NA; abundance: NA; j_gene: TRBJ2-1; v_gene: TRBV5-6; CDR3aa: CASSLAREQFF; CDR3nt: TGTGCCAGCAGCTTGGCTCGGGAGCAGTTCTTC
d_gene: TRBD1; abundance: NA; j_gene: TRBJ2-2; v_gene: TRBV4-3; CDR3aa: CASSLWTGEAGELFF; CDR3nt: TGCGCCAGCAGCCTTTGGACAGGGGAGGCCGGGGAGCTGTTTTTT
d_gene: NA; abundance: NA; j_gene: TRBJ2-2; v_gene: TRBV7-8; CDR3aa: CASSLTSTGELFF; CDR3nt: TGTGCCAGCAGCTTGACTAGCACCGGGGAGCTGTTTTTT
d_gene: NA; abundance: NA; j_gene: TRBJ1-2; v_gene: TRBV5-1; CDR3aa: CASSLSSNYGYTF; CDR3nt: TGCGCCAGCAGCTTGTCCTCTAACTATGGCTACACCTTC
d_gene: NA; abundance: NA; j_gene: TRBJ1-1; v_gene: TRBV18; CDR3aa: CASSGRTVNTEAFF; CDR3nt: TGTGCCAGCTCAGGGCGGACAGTGAACACTGAAGCTTTCTTT
d_gene: TRBD2; abundance: NA; j_gene: TRBJ2-1; v_gene: TRBV7-7; CDR3aa: CASSLGIAGGPGEQFF; CDR3nt: TGTGCCAGCAGCTTAGGAATAGCGGGAGGGCCCGGGGAGCAGTTCTTC
d_gene: NA; abundance: NA; j_gene: TRBJ2-3; v_gene: TRBV14; CDR3aa: CASSPTRFVVADTQYF; CDR3nt: TGTGCCAGCAGCCCGACTAGGTTTGTTGTTGCAGATACGCAGTATTTT
d_gene: NA; abundance: NA; j_gene: TRBJ2-1; v_gene: TRBV7-2; CDR3aa: CASNLAQGDEQFF; CDR3nt: TGTGCCAGCAATCTAGCGCAGGGTGATGAGCAGTTCTTC
d_gene: NA; abundance: NA; j_gene: TRBJ2-1; v_gene: TRBV13; CDR3aa: CASSLGARGNEQFF; CDR3nt: TGTGCCAGCAGCTTAGGTGCTAGAGGGAATGAGCAGTTCTTC
d_gene: TRBD1; abundance: NA; j_gene: TRBJ1-5; v_gene: TRBV27; CDR3aa: CASSPDRVGQPQHF; CDR3nt: TGTGCCAGCAGCCCGGACAGGGTGGGTCAGCCCCAGCATTTT
d_gene: NA; abundance: NA; j_gene: TRBJ2-1; v_gene: TRBV19; CDR3aa: CASSMVQGGRDEQFF; CDR3nt: TGTGCCAGTAGTATGGTTCAAGGCGGGCGGGATGAGCAGTTCTTC
d_gene: NA; abundance: few; j_gene: TRBJ2-1; v_gene: TRBV4-3; CDR3aa: CASSQGRLSLEQFF; CDR3nt: TGCGCCAGCAGCCAAGGTCGCCTGAGTCTTGAGCAGTTCTTC
d_gene: NA; abundance: NA; j_gene: TRBJ1-1; v_gene: TRBV5-1; CDR3aa: CASAWGGNTEAFF; CDR3nt: TGCGCCAGCGCCTGGGGGGGCAACACTGAAGCTTTCTTT
d_gene: NA; abundance: NA; j_gene: TRBJ1-1; v_gene: TRBV7-2; CDR3aa: CASSTKQGNTEAFF; CDR3nt: TGTGCCAGCAGCACGAAACAGGGTAACACTGAAGCTTTCTTT
d_gene: TRBD1; abundance: NA; j_gene: TRBJ1-1; v_gene: TRBV6-5; CDR3aa: CASSSTTGGTEAFF; CDR3nt: TGTGCCAGCAGTTCGACGACAGGGGGTACTGAAGCTTTCTTT
d_gene: TRBD1; abundance: NA; j_gene: TRBJ1-5; v_gene: TRBV18; CDR3aa: CASSEGQDRIYSNQPQHF; CDR3nt: TGTGCCAGCTCGGAAGGACAGGATCGGATTTATAGCAATCAGCCCCAGCATTTT
d_gene: NA; abundance: NA; j_gene: TRBJ2-1; v_gene: TRBV20-1; CDR3aa: CSIRRRNEQFF; CDR3nt: TGCAGTATTCGTCGGAGGAATGAGCAGTTCTTC
d_gene: NA; abundance: few; j_gene: TRBJ1-2; v_gene: TRBV7-9; CDR3aa: CASSRDRNYYGYTF; CDR3nt: TGTGCCAGCAGCCGCGACAGGAACTACTATGGCTACACCTTC
d_gene: TRBD2; abundance: NA; j_gene: TRBJ2-5; v_gene: TRBV11-2; CDR3aa: CASSLGLAGGETQYF; CDR3nt: TGTGCCAGCAGCTTAGGACTAGCGGGAGGAGAGACCCAGTACTTC
d_gene: TRBD2; abundance: NA; j_gene: TRBJ2-1; v_gene: TRBV18; CDR3aa: CASSRQTGISGADYNEQFF; CDR3nt: TGTGCCAGCTCACGACAGACCGGAATTAGCGGGGCCGACTACAATGAGCAGTTCTTC
d_gene: TRBD1; abundance: NA; j_gene: TRBJ1-3; v_gene: TRBV30; CDR3aa: CAWSAGRQGLSGNTIYF; CDR3nt: TGTGCCTGGAGTGCCGGTCGACAGGGACTGTCGGGAAACACCATATATTTT
d_gene: TRBD2; abundance: NA; j_gene: TRBJ2-5; v_gene: TRBV7-9; CDR3aa: CASSSPRSEREYQETQYF; CDR3nt: TGTGCCAGCAGCTCCCCTCGAAGTGAGCGGGAGTACCAAGAGACCCAGTACTTC